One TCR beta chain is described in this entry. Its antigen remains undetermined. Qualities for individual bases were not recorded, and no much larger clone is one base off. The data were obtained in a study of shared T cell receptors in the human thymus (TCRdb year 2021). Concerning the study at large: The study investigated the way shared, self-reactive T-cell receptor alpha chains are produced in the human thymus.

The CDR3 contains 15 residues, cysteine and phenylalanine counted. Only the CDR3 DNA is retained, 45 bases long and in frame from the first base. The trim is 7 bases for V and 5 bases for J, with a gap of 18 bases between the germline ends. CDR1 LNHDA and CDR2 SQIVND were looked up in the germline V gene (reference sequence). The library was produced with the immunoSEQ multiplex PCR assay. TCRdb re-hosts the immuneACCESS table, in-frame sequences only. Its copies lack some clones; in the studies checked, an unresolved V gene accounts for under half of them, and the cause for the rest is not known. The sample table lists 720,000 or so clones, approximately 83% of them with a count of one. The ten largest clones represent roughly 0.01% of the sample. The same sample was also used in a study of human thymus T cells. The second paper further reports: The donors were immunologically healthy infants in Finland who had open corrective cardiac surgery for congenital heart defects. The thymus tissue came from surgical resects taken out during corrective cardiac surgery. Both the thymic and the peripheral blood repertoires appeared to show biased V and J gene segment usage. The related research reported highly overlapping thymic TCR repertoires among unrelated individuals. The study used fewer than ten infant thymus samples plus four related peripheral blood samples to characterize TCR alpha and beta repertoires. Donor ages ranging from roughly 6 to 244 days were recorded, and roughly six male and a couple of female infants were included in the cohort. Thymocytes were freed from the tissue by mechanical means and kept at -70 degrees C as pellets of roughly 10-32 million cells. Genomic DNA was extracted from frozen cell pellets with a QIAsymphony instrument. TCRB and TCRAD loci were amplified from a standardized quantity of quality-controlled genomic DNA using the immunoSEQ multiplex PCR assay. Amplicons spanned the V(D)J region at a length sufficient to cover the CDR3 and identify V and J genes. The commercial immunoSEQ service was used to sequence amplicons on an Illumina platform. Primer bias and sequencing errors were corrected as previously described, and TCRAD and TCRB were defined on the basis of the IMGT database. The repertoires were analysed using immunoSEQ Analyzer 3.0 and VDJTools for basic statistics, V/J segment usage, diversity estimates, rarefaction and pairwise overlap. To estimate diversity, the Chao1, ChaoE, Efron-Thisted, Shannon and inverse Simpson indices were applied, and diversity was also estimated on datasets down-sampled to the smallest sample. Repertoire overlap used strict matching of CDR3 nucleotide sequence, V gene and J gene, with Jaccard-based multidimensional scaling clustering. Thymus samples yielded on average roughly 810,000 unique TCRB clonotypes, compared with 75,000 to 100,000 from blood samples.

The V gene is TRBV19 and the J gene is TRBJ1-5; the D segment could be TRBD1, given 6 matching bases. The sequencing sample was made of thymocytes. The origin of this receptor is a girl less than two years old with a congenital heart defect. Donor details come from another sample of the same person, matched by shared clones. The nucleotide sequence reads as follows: TGTGCCAGTACCCAACAAACAGGGAAACATCAGCCCCAGCATTTT. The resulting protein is CASTQQTGKHQPQHF.